The 13 T cell receptor beta chains below were found in one sample sequenced in a study of cytomegalovirus exposure and HLA in healthy donors. With 60 Vbeta and 13 Jbeta primers, the PCR was carried out. Repertoires were generated with immunoSEQ multiplex PCR, while TCRdb's copy carries only in-frame clones and drops some. The data hold around 150,000 clones, with roughly three quarters observed a single time. Sample: PBMCs. The source is a man between 18 and 29 years old in good health and CMV-seropositive.

The chain recombines TRBV2 with TRBJ1-4, with 7 bases fitting TRBD1. After removal of 6 bases from V and 5 bases from J, the junction contained 6 bases not matched to a gene. CDR3 length: 14 residues. Germline V gene data show CDR1 as SNHLY and CDR2 as FYNNEI. CDR3 sequence: CASSGGTVNEKLFF. CDR3 sequence (DNA): TGTGCCAGCAGCGGAGGGACAGTAAATGAAAAACTGTTTTTT.

The J gene is TRBJ2-1, the V gene TRBV6-5; the D is unclear. This CDR3 contains 13 residues. The V and J ends lost 5 bases and 3 bases respectively, with 8 bases between them. Germline lookup yields CDR1 MNHEY and CDR2 SVGAGI. CDR3 coding DNA: TGTGCCAGCAGTCGCGGATACTACAATGAGCAGTTCTTC. Protein sequence: CASSRGYYNEQFF.

As DNA, the CDR3 is TGTGCCAGCAGTCCGGACAGGGGAGGTGGCTACACCTTC. As protein: CASSPDRGGGYTF. This chain links TRBV28 with TRBJ1-2; 9 bases are a match to TRBD1. CDR1 is MDHEN and CDR2 is SYDVKM in the germline V gene. Unmatched junction bases numbered 5, after V lost 5 bases and J lost 7 bases. This CDR3 has 13 residues.

This clone appeared a few times. V is TRBV19 and J is TRBJ2-2; D unclear. V lost 3 bases and J lost 6, with 14 bases in between. Germline assignment: CDR1 LNHDA and CDR2 SQIVND (reference sequence). This CDR3 has 15 residues. The CDR3 DNA reads TGTGCCAGTAGTATGGGTCCCCCTGAGGCCGGGGAGCTGTTTTTT. Encoded protein: CASSMGPPEAGELFF. Filled out from reference TRBV19 and TRBJ2-2, the complete variable domain reads DGGITQSPKYLFRKEGQNVTLSCEQNLNHDAMYWYRQDPGQGLRLIYYSQIVNDFQKGDIAEGYSVSREKKESFPLTVTSAQKNPTAFYLCASSMGPPEAGELFFGEGSRLTVL.

Only one count was recorded for this clone. The chain joins TRBV27 to TRBJ1-5, with D possibly being TRBD1 (6 bases). The ends were cut back, 3 bases at V and 13 bases at J, with 13 bases in the middle. The CDR3 is 12 amino acids. The germline gives CDR1 MNHEY, CDR2 SMNVEV (reference sequence). CDR3 in amino acids: CASSFPGGQQHF. The CDR3 nucleotides read TGTGCCAGCAGTTTCCCGGGGGGGCAACAGCATTTT.

The chain couples TRBV2 to TRBJ1-3; D possibly corresponds to TRBD1 (6 bases). Trimming took 2 bases from V and 0 from J, leaving 14 bases between them. The CDR3 sequence is 17 residues long. CDR1 is SNHLY, CDR2 FYNNEI, per germline. Here the CDR3 DNA reads TGTGCCAGCAGTGAACTTTCCGGGACATCCTCTGGAAACACCATATATTTT. It is translated as CASSELSGTSSGNTIYF.

V is TRBV30 and J is TRBJ1-5, with TRBD1 matching over 10 bases. The V and J ends lost 1 base and 7 bases, in that order; junction bases with no gene match: 1. Germline lookup yields CDR1 GTSNPN and CDR2 SVGIG (reference sequence). This CDR3 is built from 13 residues. The chain's CDR3 is CAWSGTGGQPQHF. CDR3 in DNA: TGTGCCTGGAGTGGGACAGGGGGGCAGCCCCAGCATTTT.

The V gene is TRBV19, the J gene TRBJ1-2; 7 nucleotides line up with TRBD1. The V gene's germline CDR1 is LNHDA and CDR2 SQIVND (reference sequence). The CDR3 consists of 14 residues. V dropped 3 bases and J dropped 8; count of bases not matched to a gene: 9. CDR3 amino acids: CASSMRRQGGGYTF. DNA for the CDR3: TGTGCCAGTAGTATGAGAAGACAGGGAGGAGGCTACACCTTC.

This clone has more than one count but fewer than ten. The chain combines TRBV5-6 with TRBJ2-5; D ambiguous. Germline V gene lookup returns CDR1 SGHDT and CDR2 YYEEEE. The CDR3 is 13 amino acids. Trimming removed 4 bases from V and 5 bases from J, with 12 bases in between. The CDR3 loop reads CASSPVARETQYF. The DNA for the CDR3 is TGTGCCAGCAGCCCGGTCGCCCGGGAGACCCAGTACTTC.

The chain is built from TRBV5-6 and TRBJ1-1; TRBD1 agrees at 11 bases. V lost 0 bases to trimming and J lost 5 bases; unmatched junction nucleotides: 3. CDR1 SGHDT and CDR2 YYEEEE come from the germline V gene. The CDR3 runs to 15 residues. The CDR3: CASSLAGTGGTEAFF. The CDR3 DNA follows: TGTGCCAGCAGCTTGGCCGGGACAGGGGGGACTGAAGCTTTCTTT. The entire variable domain, with the rest obtained from reference TRBV5-6 and TRBJ1-1, is as follows: DAGVTQSPTHLIKTRGQQVTLRCSPKSGHDTVSWYQQALGQGPQFIFQYYEEEERQRGNFPDRFSGHQFPNYSSELNVNALLLGDSALYLCASSLAGTGGTEAFFGQGTRLTVV.

This clone was counted only a few times. This sequence joins TRBV28 and TRBJ1-5, with D perhaps matching TRBD1 (5 bases). The ends were cut back, 3 bases at V and 5 bases at J, with 14 bases in the middle. The CDR3 runs to 15 residues. Looked up from germline, CDR1 is MDHEN and CDR2 is SYDVKM. CDR3 nucleotide sequence: TGTGCCAGCAGTTTTTCAACAGGATATCATCAGCCCCAGCATTTT. This codes for CASSFSTGYHQPQHF.

The V call is TRBV6-1, the J call TRBJ1-4; TRBD1 aligns across 10 bases. The junction had 9 bases not matched to a gene; V was cut back by 4 bases and J by 7 bases. Germline V gene sequence: CDR1 MNHNS, CDR2 SASEGT. The CDR3 length is 16 residues. The CDR3 nucleotides are TGTGCCAGCAGTGGAGCACCGGGACAGGGGAGTGAAAAACTGTTTTTT. This translates into CASSGAPGQGSEKLFF.

The chain joins TRBV27 to TRBJ1-6, with 10 bases that match TRBD1. The germline V gene has CDR1 MNHEY and CDR2 SMNVEV (reference sequence). The CDR3 is 15 amino acids. Trimming took 8 bases from V and 10 from J; bases not matched to a gene: 11. The CDR3 protein is CASGLTGGTGSPLHF. The CDR3 DNA reads TGTGCCAGCGGGTTGACAGGGGGCACGGGGTCACCCCTCCACTTT.